The T cell receptor (beta chain) described here comes from a study of blood T cell repertoires in COVID-19. Overall study context: Sites in the United States, Italy and Spain provided acute and convalescent COVID-19 samples. PBMCs, B-cell-depleted T cells, or T cells were the source of the cDNA or gDNA that made up the material.

Original data processing: The assay estimated nucleated cells by amplifying reference gene primers. Repertoires were generated with immunoSEQ multiplex PCR, while TCRdb's copy carries only in-frame clones and drops some. V and J calls and clone size are those listed in that table; D and trimming were worked out from the DNA. Of more than 200,000 clones in the sample, around 86% were seen once. Assignment of participants to cohorts was predicated upon participant-reported clinical history. The germline gives CDR1 SGHRS, CDR2 YFSETQ. The CDR3 contains 14 residues. With 0 bases removed from V and 9 bases from J, the gap between germline ends came to 13 bases.

The chain is built from TRBV5-1 and TRBJ2-4; possibly TRBD1 for D (6 bases). The clonotype originates from a middle-aged man who had recovered from COVID-19. The source material was PBMCs or T cells enriched from blood (not recorded which). The CDR3 DNA is TGCGCCAGCAGCTTGGTGGGACACGCCGCCATTCAGTACTTC. As protein: CASSLVGHAAIQYF.